Presented here are 18 T cell receptor beta chains from one specimen sequenced in a study of beta chain features in type 1 diabetes. The study, taken as a whole, reports: TCRB CDR3s were moderately but significantly shorter in Type 1 diabetes patients in all four CD4+ subsets.

These receptors' antigens are unknown. Every isolated RNA sample was fully reverse transcribed, so sequencing captured expressed TCRB transcripts. Only in-frame clones appear in the TCRdb table, and some are missing; sequencing was by immunoSEQ multiplex PCR. The sample includes around 340,000 clones, 7% to 10% seen only once; the top ten take about 1%. Material: central memory CD4+ T cells from blood. The receptors derive from a man under 40 with type 1 diabetes.

This clone was seen at least ten times. The J gene is TRBJ2-3, the V gene TRBV5-1; 8 bases fit TRBD1. Unmatched junction bases numbered 7, after V lost 3 bases and J lost 1 base. This CDR3 is built from 16 residues. Germline values: CDR1 SGHRS, CDR2 YFSETQ. In DNA form, the CDR3 reads TGCGCCAGCAGCTCGGATCCGGGACAGGGCACAGATACGCAGTATTTT. It yields the protein CASSSDPGQGTDTQYF.

Only a few counts were recorded for this clone. This chain joins TRBV9 and TRBJ2-7, with D possibly TRBD2 on 5 matching bases. This CDR3 region has 16 residues. V gave up 4 bases and J gave up 2 bases, with 19 bases separating them. Germline assignment: CDR1 SGDLS and CDR2 YYNGEE. In DNA form, the CDR3 reads TGTGCCAGCAGCCCGCCCCTGCGGGTGAGCGCCTACGAGCAGTACTTC. Amino acid sequence: CASSPPLRVSAYEQYF.

This clone has only a few counts. The V gene is TRBV2, the J gene TRBJ2-7, with TRBD1 identical over 9 bases. The CDR3 is made up of 14 amino acids. Trimming removed 3 bases from V and 3 bases from J; junction bases left unmatched: 3. From germline, CDR1 is SNHLY and CDR2 FYNNEI. The CDR3 region has the DNA TGTGCCAGCAGTGACCGGGACAGGGTCTACGAGCAGTACTTC. Translating gives CASSDRDRVYEQYF.

J is TRBJ2-4 and V is TRBV7-9; 8 nucleotides line up with TRBD2. This CDR3 has 15 residues. The ends lost 3 bases at V and 0 bases at J; junction bases unmatched: 1. Per germline, CDR1 SEHNR and CDR2 FQNEAQ (reference sequence). The CDR3 region has the DNA TGTGCCAGCAGCTTTAGCGGGGCAGCCAAAAACATTCAGTACTTC. This encodes CASSFSGAAKNIQYF.

This clone occurred a few times. The V call is TRBV30, the J call TRBJ1-2; D unresolved. CDR3 length: 12 residues. In germline, CDR1 is GTSNPN, CDR2 SVGIG (reference sequence). V was cut by 1 base and J by 2 bases, with 5 bases left in between. CDR3 protein: CAWSGRNYGYTF. CDR3 sequence (DNA): TGTGCCTGGAGTGGGAGAAACTATGGCTACACCTTC.

In its sample, this clone was seen a few times. This chain joins TRBV4-3 and TRBJ2-1; weak D call: TRBD2 (6 bases). Germline V CDR1 and CDR2: LGHNA, YSLEER. V lost 4 bases to trimming and J lost 5 bases, with 15 bases between them. The CDR3 extends over 15 amino acids. CDR3 coding DNA: TGCGCCAGCAGCCTCCTAGGACTACCAAACAATGAGCAGTTCTTC. Encoded protein: CASSLLGLPNNEQFF.

V and J are TRBV29-1 and TRBJ2-3; D is unresolved. CDR1 is SQVTM and CDR2 is ANQGSEA in the germline V gene. V lost 4 bases, J lost 1 base, and 9 bases lay in between. The CDR3 contains 13 residues. This CDR3 reads CSVGDPRTDTQYF. In nucleotides, the CDR3 is TGCAGCGTTGGTGACCCCCGCACAGATACGCAGTATTTT.

The rearrangement uses TRBV27 and TRBJ2-3, with 7 bases lining up with TRBD1. In germline, CDR1 is MNHEY, CDR2 SMNVEV (reference sequence). With 3 bases clipped from V and 0 bases from J, the junction kept 6 bases outside the gene matches. The CDR3 consists of 16 residues. CDR3 nucleotides: TGTGCCAGCAGTTTCGACAGGGTCATGAGCACAGATACGCAGTATTTT. Its protein is CASSFDRVMSTDTQYF.

The chain combines TRBV29-1 with TRBJ2-5; 7 positions agree with TRBD1. V lost 3 bases to trimming and J lost 4 bases; unmatched junction nucleotides: 2. Germline V gene lookup returns CDR1 SQVTM and CDR2 ANQGSEA. The CDR3 has 12 residues. Here the CDR3 reads CSVEAGGETQYF. CDR3 DNA sequence: TGCAGCGTTGAGGCAGGGGGAGAGACCCAGTACTTC. Combining the CDR3 with reference TRBV29-1 and TRBJ2-5 gives the whole variable domain SAVISQKPSRDICQRGTSLTIQCQVDSQVTMMFWYRQQPGQSLTLIATANQGSEATYESGFVIDKFPISRPNLTFSTLTVSNMSPEDSSIYLCSVEAGGETQYFGPGTRLLVL.

Only a few counts were recorded for this clone. The chain recombines TRBV5-1 with TRBJ1-5, with a tentative D call TRBD1 (6 bases). Trimming cost V 1 base and J 5 bases, with 13 bases left between them. Germline lookup yields CDR1 SGHRS and CDR2 YFSETQ. The length of the CDR3 is 15 residues. As DNA, the CDR3 is TGCGCCAGCAGCTTGAACACAGGGAAATATCAGCCCCAGCATTTT. This translates into CASSLNTGKYQPQHF.

The V and J genes are TRBV11-2 and TRBJ1-2; possible D gene TRBD1, 5 bases. The CDR3 is 15 amino acids. Trimming removed 1 base from V and 2 bases from J, with 11 bases in between. The germline V gene encodes CDR1 SGHAT and CDR2 FQNNGV. CDR3 nucleotide sequence: TGTGCCAGCAGCTTAGTAGCCAGGGAAAACTATGGCTACACCTTC. Amino acids: CASSLVARENYGYTF. Combining the CDR3 with reference TRBV11-2 and TRBJ1-2 gives the whole variable domain EAGVAQSPRYKIIEKRQSVAFWCNPISGHATLYWYQQILGQGPKLLIQFQNNGVVDDSQLPKDRFSAERLKGVDSTLKIQPAKLEDSAVYLCASSLVARENYGYTFGSGTRLTVV.

In its sample, this clone was seen a few times. The V call is TRBV30, the J call TRBJ1-2, with 8 bases matching TRBD1. The J segment lost 4 bases and the V segment lost 3 bases, leaving 13 bases of the junction unmatched. Germline CDR1 is GTSNPN and CDR2 is SVGIG (reference sequence). This CDR3 has 16 amino acids. The CDR3 region is CAWRGQGGFYFYGYTF. In DNA form, the CDR3 reads TGTGCCTGGAGAGGACAGGGTGGATTCTACTTCTATGGCTACACCTTC.

Many counts were recorded for this clone. This chain connects TRBV29-1 to TRBJ1-6, with TRBD1 as a possible D gene (5 bases). CDR3 length: 13 amino acids. V was cut by 5 bases and J by 9 bases, with 14 bases left in between. Germline V gene sequence: CDR1 SQVTM, CDR2 ANQGSEA. The CDR3 sequence: CSVLVGDASPLHF. The CDR3 nucleotides read TGCAGCGTTCTCGTAGGGGATGCTTCACCCCTCCACTTT.

The genes are TRBV10-3 and TRBJ1-2; D is possibly TRBD1 (6 bases). V was pared by 6 bases and J by 5 bases, with 22 bases between. CDR3 length equals 16 residues. CDR1 is ENHRY and CDR2 is SYGVKD in the germline V gene. The CDR3 protein is CAIRADGNRASYGYTF. CDR3 sequence (DNA): TGTGCCATCAGAGCCGATGGAAACAGGGCTTCGTATGGCTACACCTTC.

The chain is built from TRBV7-6 and TRBJ2-7, with 13 nucleotides matching TRBD2. V was clipped by 6 bases and J by 0 bases; unmatched bases: 11. The CDR3 has 18 amino acids. CDR1 and CDR2 (germline): SGHVS, FNYEAQ. The CDR3 spells CASSQRTSGGLSSYEQYF. CDR3 DNA sequence: TGTGCCAGCAGTCAACGGACTAGCGGGGGCCTGAGCTCCTACGAGCAGTACTTC.

The rearrangement joins TRBV6-1 to TRBJ2-7; 8 bases map to TRBD1. The ends lost 0 bases at V and 12 bases at J; junction bases unmatched: 7. CDR1 MNHNS and CDR2 SASEGT come from the germline V gene. This CDR3 comprises 13 residues. CDR3: CASSEASTGGWYF. Written as DNA, the CDR3 is TGTGCCAGCAGTGAAGCCAGCACAGGGGGTTGGTACTTC.

The V gene is TRBV25-1, the J gene TRBJ2-3; D could derive from TRBD1 or TRBD2 (5 bases each). The length of the CDR3 is 12 residues. Germline V gene lookup returns CDR1 MGHDK and CDR2 SYGVNS. V was clipped by 1 base and J by 11 bases, with 10 bases between them. The CDR3, as DNA: TGTGCCAGCAGTGAATGGCAGAGGGGGCAGTATTTT. It yields the protein CASSEWQRGQYF.

V and J are TRBV9 and TRBJ2-3, with D tentatively TRBD2 (7 bases). The CDR3 is 15 amino acids. CDR1 is SGDLS and CDR2 is YYNGEE in the germline V gene. Trimming removed 4 bases at V and 4 bases at J, with 16 bases between. This CDR3 is CASSSGRGAADTQYF. CDR3 sequence (DNA): TGTGCCAGCAGCTCGGGACGGGGGGCCGCAGATACGCAGTATTTT. Full variable domain (missing parts from reference TRBV9 and TRBJ2-3): DSGVTQTPKHLITATGQRVTLRCSPRSGDLSVYWYQQSLDQGLQFLIQYYNGEERAKGNILERFSAQQFPDLHSELNLSSLELGDSALYFCASSSGRGAADTQYFGPGTRLTVL.